The clone carrying this T cell receptor (beta chain) was recorded many times. Antigen specificity is unknown. The CDR3 runs 14 residues. Per the germline V gene, CDR1 is SEHNR and CDR2 is FQNEAQ (reference sequence). Trimming cost V 5 bases and J 4 bases, with 15 bases left between them. These data belong to a study of T cell repertoires in cytomegalovirus infection. TCRdb independently ran MiXCR on the reads; one entry per CDR3 protein. The sample shows some 940,000 distinct CDR3 sequences, approximately 32% of them seen only once. The source was cultured CD8+ T cells from PBMCs, collected from culture after CMV antigen stimulation. The chain links TRBV7-9 to TRBJ2-7; D is perhaps TRBD1 (6 bases). This sequence was found in a human donor in good health (CMV status not recorded). Some clones in this sample may be carry-over from other donors' samples. The CDR3 protein is CASSHTGYPYEQYF. In DNA form, the CDR3 reads TGTGCCAGCAGCCATACAGGGTATCCATACGAGCAGTACTTC. Full variable domain (outside the CDR3, taken from reference TRBV7-9 and TRBJ2-7): DTGVSQNPRHKITKRGQNVTFRCDPISEHNRLYWYRQTLGQGPEFLTYFQNEAQLEKSRLLSDRFSAERPKGSFSTLEIQRTEQGDSAMYLCASSHTGYPYEQYFGPGTRLTVT.